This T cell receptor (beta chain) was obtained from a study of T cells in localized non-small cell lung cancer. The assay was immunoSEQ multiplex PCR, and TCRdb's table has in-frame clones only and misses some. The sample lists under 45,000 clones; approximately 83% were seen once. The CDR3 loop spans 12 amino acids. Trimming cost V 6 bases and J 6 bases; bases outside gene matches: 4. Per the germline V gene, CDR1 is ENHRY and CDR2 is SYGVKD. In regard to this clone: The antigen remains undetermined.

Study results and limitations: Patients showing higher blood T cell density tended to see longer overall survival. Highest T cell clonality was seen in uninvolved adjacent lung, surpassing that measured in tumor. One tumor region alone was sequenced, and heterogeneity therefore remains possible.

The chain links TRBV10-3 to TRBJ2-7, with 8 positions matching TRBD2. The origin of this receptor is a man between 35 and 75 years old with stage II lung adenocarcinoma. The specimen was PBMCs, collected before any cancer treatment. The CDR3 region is CAIRGLAVEQYF. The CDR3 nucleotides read TGTGCCATCAGAGGACTAGCAGTCGAGCAGTACTTC.